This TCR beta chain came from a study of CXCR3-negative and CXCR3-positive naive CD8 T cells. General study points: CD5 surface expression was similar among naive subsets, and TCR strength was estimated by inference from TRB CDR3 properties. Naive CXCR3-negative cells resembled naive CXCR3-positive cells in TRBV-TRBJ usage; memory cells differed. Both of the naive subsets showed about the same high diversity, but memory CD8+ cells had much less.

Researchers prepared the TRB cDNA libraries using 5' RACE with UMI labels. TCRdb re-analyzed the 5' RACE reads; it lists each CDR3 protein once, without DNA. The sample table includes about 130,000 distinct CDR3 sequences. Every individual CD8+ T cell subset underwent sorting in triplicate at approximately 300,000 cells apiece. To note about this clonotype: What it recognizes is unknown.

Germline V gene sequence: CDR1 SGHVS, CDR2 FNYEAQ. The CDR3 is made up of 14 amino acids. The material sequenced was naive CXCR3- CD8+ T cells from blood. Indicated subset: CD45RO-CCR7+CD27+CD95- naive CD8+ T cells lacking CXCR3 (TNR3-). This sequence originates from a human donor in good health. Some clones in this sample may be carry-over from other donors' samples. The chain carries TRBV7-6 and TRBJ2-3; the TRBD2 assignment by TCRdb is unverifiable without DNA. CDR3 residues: CASSLAGTGDTQYF.